A single sample is the source of the 17 T cell receptor beta chains below, sequenced in a study of T cell repertoires in cytomegalovirus infection. These receptors lack a known antigen. TCRdb itself ran the reads through MiXCR, one entry per CDR3 protein. The repertoire has roughly 340,000 distinct CDR3 sequences, 25% to 30% of them found once; the top ten carry around 18%. This material consisted of cultured PBMCs, taken from culture after CMV antigen stimulation. Receptors were obtained from a human donor in good health (CMV status not recorded). Some clones in this sample may be carry-over from other donors' samples.

V and J are TRBV6-1 and TRBJ2-7; 9 nucleotides line up with TRBD1. Trimming removed 6 bases from V and 0 bases from J; junction bases left unmatched: 6. Germline values: CDR1 MNHNS, CDR2 SASEGT. CDR3 length: 15 amino acids. The CDR3 DNA follows: TGTGCCAGCAGCCAACAGGGGGCCATCTCCTACGAGCAGTACTTC. Protein product: CASSQQGAISYEQYF.

At least ten counts were recorded for this clonotype. The chain combines TRBV7-9 with TRBJ1-1; tentative D call: TRBD1 (5 bases). The CDR3 loop spans 17 amino acids. V gave up 5 bases and J gave up 3 bases, with 22 bases separating them. Germline assignment: CDR1 SEHNR and CDR2 FQNEAQ (reference sequence). The CDR3 DNA sequence: TGTGCCAGCAGCCCTCCGAGGCCCGGGACTAGGGACACTGAAGCTTTCTTT. Protein: CASSPPRPGTRDTEAFF.

The chain joins TRBV4-2 to TRBJ1-2; 8 bases fit TRBD1. The length of the CDR3 is 18 residues. V was pared by 0 bases and J by 4 bases, with 13 bases of the junction left unmatched. The germline CDR1 and CDR2 sequences are LGHNA and YNFKEQ. CDR3 DNA sequence: TGTGCCAGCAGCCAAGATCTCTACCGGGCCAGGGGGCTCTATGGCTACACCTTC. This sequence encodes CASSQDLYRARGLYGYTF.

This chain links TRBV7-3 with TRBJ2-1; TRBD2 matches 12 bases. CDR1 is SGHTA, CDR2 FQGTGA, per germline. CDR3 length equals 18 residues. With V trimmed by 5 bases and J by 5 bases, 13 bases remained unmatched. The CDR3 DNA reads as TGTGCCAGCAGCCCAGATGGCCGACTAGCGGGGGTCAACAATGAGCAGTTCTTC. Translated, it gives CASSPDGRLAGVNNEQFF.

This clonotype was found a few times. V and J are TRBV7-2 and TRBJ2-5; D is unresolved. The CDR3 consists of 12 residues. The germline V and J ends were trimmed by 1 base and 7 bases, with 7 bases remaining between them. The germline V gene encodes CDR1 SGHTA and CDR2 FQGNSA. CDR3 bases: TGTGCCAGCAGCTTAGACTCCCGGACCCAGTACTTC. It specifies CASSLDSRTQYF.

This clonotype was recorded many times. This chain joins TRBV7-3 and TRBJ2-1; D ambiguous. The V end was cut by 1 base, the J end by 7 bases, with 17 bases between. CDR1 SGHTA and CDR2 FQGTGA come from the germline V gene. The CDR3 length is 16 residues. CDR3 DNA sequence: TGTGCCAGCAGCTTAAATCGTCTGGCCTCTGGGAATGAGCAGTTCTTC. Its translation is CASSLNRLASGNEQFF.

The chain combines TRBV6-1 with TRBJ2-1; 11 bases are shared with TRBD2. The CDR3 runs 19 residues. The germline CDR1 and CDR2 sequences are MNHNS and SASEGT. Unmatched junction bases numbered 13, after V lost 6 bases and J lost 0 bases. CDR3 DNA: TGTGCCAGCAGCCGAAGAACTAGCGGGGGTTCCGCCTCCTACAATGAGCAGTTCTTC. As protein: CASSRRTSGGSASYNEQFF.

This clonotype was counted a few times. V and J are TRBV7-6 and TRBJ2-7; unclear D gene. Germline V gives CDR1 SGHVS, CDR2 FNYEAQ. The CDR3 is 15 amino acids. Trimming cost V 1 base and J 0 bases, with 10 bases left between them. In nucleotides, the CDR3 is TGTGCCAGCAGCTTAGAGGGCAGCTTCTCCTACGAGCAGTACTTC. Translated, it gives CASSLEGSFSYEQYF.

This chain uses TRBV4-1 with TRBJ2-7, with 9 bases matching TRBD1. CDR1 is MGHRA, CDR2 YSYEKL, per germline. This CDR3 has 15 amino acids. V shed 1 base and J 6 bases; nucleotides not matched to a gene: 7. CDR3 sequence: CASSQGTGASFEQYF. For the CDR3, the DNA is TGCGCCAGCAGCCAAGGGACAGGGGCGTCGTTCGAGCAGTACTTC.

This clonotype has ten or more counts. The chain uses TRBV7-2 and TRBJ1-5; unclear D gene. Per the germline V gene, CDR1 is SGHTA and CDR2 is FQGNSA. The CDR3 consists of 12 residues. V lost 4 bases, J lost 5 bases, and 6 bases lay in between. The CDR3 nucleotides are TGTGCCAGCAGCTCCGCGGATCAGCCCCAGCATTTT. Protein product: CASSSADQPQHF.

This chain connects TRBV5-1 to TRBJ1-1; D unresolved. V lost 2 bases, J lost 3 bases, and 17 bases lay in between. Germline V lookup: CDR1 SGHRS, CDR2 YFSETQ. This CDR3 has 16 amino acids. The CDR3 reads CASSFDESDGYTEAFF. The CDR3 DNA reads as TGCGCCAGCAGCTTCGATGAGTCGGACGGTTACACTGAAGCTTTCTTT. The entire variable domain, with the rest obtained from reference TRBV5-1 and TRBJ1-1, is as follows: KAGVTQTPRYLIKTRGQQVTLSCSPISGHRSVSWYQQTPGQGLQFLFEYFSETQRNKGNFPGRFSGRQFSNSRSEMNVSTLELGDSALYLCASSFDESDGYTEAFFGQGTRLTVV.

The J gene is TRBJ1-1, the V gene TRBV7-9, with D possibly TRBD1 on 5 matching bases. Germline loops: CDR1 SEHNR, CDR2 FQNEAQ (reference sequence). Trimming left V 3 bases short and J 5 bases short, with 10 bases between. The CDR3 sequence is 13 residues long. The CDR3 here is CASSLMGDTEAFF. The CDR3 DNA reads as TGTGCCAGCAGCTTGATGGGGGATACTGAAGCTTTCTTT.

The chain carries TRBV9 and TRBJ2-5; perhaps D is TRBD1 or TRBD2 (5 bases each). The CDR3 covers 14 residues. Trimming pared 2 bases from V and 1 base from J, leaving 9 bases between. Germline V gene lookup returns CDR1 SGDLS and CDR2 YYNGEE. CDR3 nucleotide sequence: TGTGCCAGCAGCGTCGGGACCCTCCAAGAGACCCAGTACTTC. Translating gives CASSVGTLQETQYF.

This clonotype was seen a single time. The chain is built from TRBV7-6 and TRBJ2-2, with D possibly matching TRBD1 (6 bases). The CDR3 is 17 residues long. The germline V gene has CDR1 SGHVS and CDR2 FNYEAQ. Trimming cost V 5 bases and J 6 bases, with 22 bases left between them. CDR3 nucleotide sequence: TGTGCCAGCAGCCCCCTTAGCCGGACAGTAGATTCCGGGGAGCTGTTTTTT. It specifies CASSPLSRTVDSGELFF.

This sequence joins TRBV6-1 and TRBJ1-5, with TRBD1 matching over 11 bases. The germline CDR1 and CDR2 sequences are MNHNS and SASEGT. After removal of 1 base from V and 3 bases from J, the junction contained 5 bases not matched to a gene. There are 17 residues in the CDR3. CDR3 DNA sequence: TGTGCCAGCAGTGAAGTCGGACAGGGGGCCCCCAATCAGCCCCAGCATTTT. It encodes CASSEVGQGAPNQPQHF.

This clonotype was seen more than once but under ten times. The V gene is TRBV5-4, the J gene TRBJ2-3, with D possibly TRBD2 on 6 matching bases. Deletions cut 4 bases from V and 2 bases from J, with 20 bases between. CDR1 is SGHNT and CDR2 is YYREEE in the germline V gene (reference sequence). The CDR3 spans 17 residues. The CDR3 loop reads CASSGEVQRTFTDTQYF. CDR3 nucleotide sequence: TGTGCCAGCAGCGGGGAGGTCCAGCGGACTTTCACAGATACGCAGTATTTT.

This clonotype was recorded a few times. The CDR3 protein is CASTSGGTSSFYEQYF. The CDR3 bases are TGTGCCAGCACCTCCGGGGGGACTAGCAGTTTTTACGAGCAGTACTTC. This chain connects TRBV5-4 to TRBJ2-7, with 9 bases identical to TRBD2. This CDR3 contains 16 residues. Germline CDR1 SGHNT, CDR2 YYREEE (reference sequence). V lost 6 bases, J lost 4 bases, and 14 bases stayed unmatched.